The text below deals with one T cell receptor beta chain. This entry is derived from a study of circulating tumor DNA in untreated peripheral T-cell lymphoma. The assay was immunoSEQ multiplex PCR, and TCRdb's table has in-frame clones only and misses some. The sample has fewer than 8,000 clones; around four fifths are singletons. This tumor tissue came from a pretreatment baseline collection. Specimen: tumor tissue. This TCR came from a human donor with peripheral T-cell lymphoma.

The CDR3 here is CASSEDRLSETQYF. Written as DNA, the CDR3 is TGTGCCAGCAGTGAAGATCGGCTGTCAGAGACCCAGTACTTC. V gene TRBV9 combines with J gene TRBJ2-5; D gene ambiguous. Germline V gives CDR1 SGDLS, CDR2 YYNGEE. Trimming cost V 5 bases and J 4 bases, with 15 bases left between them. The CDR3 is 14 residues long.